A selection of T cell receptor beta chains follows, all from one sample in a study of blood T cell repertoires in COVID-19. Profiling relied on immunoSEQ multiplex PCR, and the TCRdb table lists in-frame clones only, not all of them. The sample records some 60,000 clones, under 90% being singletons. Sequenced sample: peripheral blood. The receptor set was obtained from a woman of 80 years or more with active or convalescent COVID-19. Both conserved end residues are part of each CDR3. Fields, in order: J gene, clone size, V gene, CDR3 protein. Size values are once, few and many counts, or a class for expanded clones, and some rows have none.

TRBJ1-6 | - | TRBV7-2 | CASRTTGGENSPLHF
TRBJ2-5 | - | TRBV19 | CASSIAPTGQETQYF
TRBJ2-7 | - | TRBV11-2 | CASSELDSPYEQYF
TRBJ2-3 | - | TRBV28 | CASNQGDRVTDTQYF
TRBJ2-5 | - | TRBV27 | CASRKNAGLSQETQYF
TRBJ1-2 | - | TRBV18 | CASSPGRENYGYTF
TRBJ1-3 | once | TRBV5-1 | CASSLGGFRGTRVTGNTIYF
TRBJ2-2 | once | TRBV11-2 | CASILNPGLAFGGELFF
TRBJ1-1 | few | TRBV2 | CASSVYRGTGNTEAFF
TRBJ2-3 | - | TRBV4-1 | CASSPRTGLTDTQYF
TRBJ2-1 | - | TRBV7-9 | CASSTARRQGIRGSYNEQFF
TRBJ1-1 | - | TRBV10-1 | CASSVTGNTEAFF
TRBJ1-1 | - | TRBV12-3/TRBV12-4 | CASSWRDDTEAFF
TRBJ1-3 | - | TRBV5-6 | CASSLDSSGNTIYF
TRBJ2-2 | few | TRBV7-2 | CASSFTGLNTGELFF
TRBJ1-4 | - | TRBV18 | CASSLQATNEKLFF
TRBJ2-2 | - | TRBV6-4 | CASSVEGDTGELFF
TRBJ1-5 | - | TRBV19 | CASSGTGGNQPQHF
TRBJ2-3 | - | TRBV13 | CASSSRNARGGSTDTQYF
TRBJ2-5 | - | TRBV10-1 | CASSESRTGLETQYF
TRBJ1-2 | - | TRBV5-4 | CASTTGPLQYYGYTF
TRBJ2-4 | once | TRBV12-5 | CASGLVIRTGGWRIQYF
TRBJ1-1 | once | TRBV11-2 | CASSLDQGPEAFF
TRBJ1-4 | - | TRBV7-8 | CASSGLGEKLFF
TRBJ2-1 | - | TRBV18 | CASSGGLVGEQFF
TRBJ2-3 | - | TRBV2 | CASGVAGATDTQYF
TRBJ1-1 | - | TRBV3-1/TRBV3-2 | CASSNGQNLDVGSEAFF
TRBJ2-1 | - | TRBV19 | CASSIPFDRANEQFF
TRBJ1-1 | - | TRBV4-2 | CASSQDNSRVVAFF
TRBJ1-5 | - | TRBV28 | CASSLATSQPQHF
TRBJ1-4 | - | TRBV5-6 | CASSRKGMGAGEKLFF
TRBJ1-1 | - | TRBV2 | CASSTGVNTEAFF
TRBJ1-2 | - | TRBV19 | CASSGVWGANYGYTF
TRBJ2-3 | - | TRBV11-2 | CASTHFRTGGSLYPDTQYF
TRBJ2-2 | once | TRBV19 | CASSSIRAHTGELFF
TRBJ1-1 | few | TRBV18 | CASSPSTGGGTEAFF
TRBJ1-3 | - | TRBV11-2 | CASSVNFQGYGNTIYF
TRBJ2-3 | - | TRBV6-5 | CASFSSTDTQYF
TRBJ1-5 | - | TRBV7-2 | CASSRGYNQPQHF
TRBJ2-2 | - | TRBV5-5 | CASSPGVAGPPWELFF
TRBJ1-4 | - | TRBV5-1 | CASSYSEKGNEKLFF
TRBJ2-2 | - | TRBV27 | CASSLTGANTGELFF
TRBJ2-1 | - | TRBV19 | CASSTIQGHEQFF
TRBJ2-1 | - | TRBV5-1 | CASSRELGLAETNEQFF
TRBJ1-1 | - | TRBV25-1 | CASSEDSGGIEAFF
TRBJ1-1 | few | TRBV6-5 | CASSYSMTGEAFF
TRBJ2-2 | once | TRBV4-1 | CASSQGEHTGELFF
TRBJ1-1 | - | TRBV7-2 | CASSDRGSEAFF
TRBJ1-2 | - | TRBV7-9 | CASSLRGSLNYGYTF
TRBJ2-7 | many | TRBV11-2 | CASSFEGQGRYEQYF
TRBJ2-2 | - | TRBV29-1 | CSVVGGGTSNTGELFF
TRBJ2-5 | - | TRBV5-1 | CASSPGTSGRHTQETQYF
TRBJ2-3 | - | TRBV6-4 | CASSEVAGGNPVGTDTQYF
TRBJ1-1 | - | TRBV3-1/TRBV3-2 | CASSQLTEAFF
TRBJ1-1 | - | TRBV29-1 | CSVAGGPEAFF